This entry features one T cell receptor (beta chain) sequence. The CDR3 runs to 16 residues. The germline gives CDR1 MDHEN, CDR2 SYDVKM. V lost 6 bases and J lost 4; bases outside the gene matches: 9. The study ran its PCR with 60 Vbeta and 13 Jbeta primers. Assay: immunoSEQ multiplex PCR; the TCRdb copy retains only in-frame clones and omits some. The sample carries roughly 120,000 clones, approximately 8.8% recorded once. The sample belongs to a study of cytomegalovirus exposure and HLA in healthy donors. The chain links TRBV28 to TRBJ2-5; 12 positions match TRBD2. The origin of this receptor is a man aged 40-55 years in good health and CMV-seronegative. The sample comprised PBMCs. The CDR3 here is CASSSSLAGGRETQYF. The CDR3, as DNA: TGTGCCAGCAGCTCCTCCCTAGCGGGGGGGCGAGAGACCCAGTACTTC.